This TCR beta chain was captured in a study of T-cell memory formation after mild COVID-19. Study outcomes and limitations: Pre-infection memory already had some responding clones, implying cross-reactive memory joined.

This clonotype was seen a handful of times. Its cognate antigen is unknown. TCRdb reanalysed the 5' RACE reads using MiXCR and keeps one entry per CDR3 protein. The sample lists some 290,000 distinct CDR3 sequences, about a sixth occurring once. Looked up from germline, CDR1 is MDHEN and CDR2 is SYDVKM. The ends lost 1 base at V and 4 bases at J; junction bases unmatched: 3. The CDR3 extends over 15 amino acids. Input material: PBMCs or a T cell subset sorted from them (not recorded which). This sequence joins TRBV28 and TRBJ2-3; 9 bases align to TRBD2. The TCR was taken from a man aged 18 to 35 who had mild COVID-19 (a few samples of this study predate the infection). Cell type and time point are not known. CDR3 amino acids: CASSLLRGGADTQYF. CDR3 DNA: TGTGCCAGCAGTTTATTGCGGGGGGGTGCAGATACGCAGTATTTT.